A single sample is the source of the 11 T cell receptor beta chains below, sequenced in a study of cytomegalovirus exposure and HLA in healthy donors. Primers for the PCR totalled 60 Vbeta and 13 Jbeta. Clones were read by immunoSEQ multiplex PCR, and TCRdb kept only the in-frame ones, dropping some. The repertoire holds approximately 210,000 clones, with about 80% as singletons. Specimen: PBMCs. These receptors came from a male donor in good health and CMV-seronegative.

This chain links TRBV25-1 with TRBJ2-2; 7 positions agree with TRBD1. From germline, CDR1 is MGHDK and CDR2 SYGVNS. The V gene end was trimmed by 5 bases and the J gene end by 5 bases; junction bases not matched to a gene: 5. The CDR3 is made up of 14 amino acids. CDR3 DNA: TGTGCCAGCAGTCAGACAGGGTGGACCGGGGAGCTGTTTTTT. Translation gives CASSQTGWTGELFF.

This clone was found once. The chain joins TRBV30 to TRBJ1-6; 8 bases map to TRBD1. Germline V lookup: CDR1 GTSNPN, CDR2 SVGIG (reference sequence). After removal of 0 bases from V and 9 bases from J, the junction contained 7 bases not matched to a gene. The CDR3 covers 15 residues. CDR3 DNA sequence: TGTGCCTGGAGTGTACCCCCGACAGGGGTTTCACCCCTCCACTTT. This encodes CAWSVPPTGVSPLHF.

The chain links TRBV13 to TRBJ2-7; 8 positions match TRBD2. The junction had 13 bases not matched to a gene; V was cut back by 5 bases and J by 7 bases. The germline V gene has CDR1 PRHDT and CDR2 FYEKMQ (reference sequence). The CDR3 extends over 15 amino acids. The CDR3 reads CASSPPGTRRWEQYF. The DNA for the CDR3 is TGTGCCAGCAGCCCACCCGGGACTAGACGCTGGGAGCAGTACTTC.

The CDR3 sequence is CASSASYYVQGAFNTGELFF. DNA of the CDR3: TGTGCCAGCAGCGCTTCTTACTACGTACAGGGTGCATTTAACACCGGGGAGCTGTTTTTT. The chain has TRBV9 and TRBJ2-2, with a weak D call TRBD1 (6 bases). The ends were cut back, 3 bases at V and 2 bases at J, with 26 bases in the middle. Looked up from germline, CDR1 is SGDLS and CDR2 is YYNGEE. This CDR3 has 20 residues.

The V gene is TRBV7-2, the J gene TRBJ2-3; 7 bases match TRBD2. J lost 1 base, V lost 1 base, and 5 bases had no gene match. From germline, CDR1 is SGHTA and CDR2 FQGNSA. This CDR3 has 16 residues. The CDR3 DNA sequence: TGTGCCAGCAGCTTAGTGGCTAGCGGCGGCACAGATACGCAGTATTTT. This translates into CASSLVASGGTDTQYF.

The CDR3 DNA follows: TGTGCCAGCAGCCTCGTAGCGGGGACCTTGGGGGATACGCAGTATTTT. Translated, it gives CASSLVAGTLGDTQYF. The V call is TRBV7-9, the J call TRBJ2-3; 8 nucleotides line up with TRBD2. Trimming cost V 5 bases and J 6 bases; bases outside gene matches: 13. The CDR3 totals 16 residues. Germline V gene sequence: CDR1 SEHNR, CDR2 FQNEAQ (reference sequence).

V gene TRBV29-1 combines with J gene TRBJ1-2; unclear D gene. The CDR3 extends over 12 amino acids. Germline assignment: CDR1 SQVTM and CDR2 ANQGSEA. Between the trimmed V and J ends, which lost 7 bases and 3 bases, there was a span of 12 bases. The CDR3 DNA reads TGCAGCGGGCGGGGAGAGGACTATGGCTACACCTTC. Its protein is CSGRGEDYGYTF.

The chain is built from TRBV19 and TRBJ2-2; TRBD2 agrees at 8 bases. The CDR3 extends over 15 amino acids. Germline CDR1 LNHDA, CDR2 SQIVND (reference sequence). V shed 3 bases and J 5 bases; nucleotides not matched to a gene: 5. For the CDR3, the DNA is TGTGCCAGTAGTATGGGAGCGGGAGATACCGGGGAGCTGTTTTTT. Amino acids: CASSMGAGDTGELFF.

The chain carries TRBV9 and TRBJ2-5; TRBD2 agrees at 8 bases. The ends lost 2 bases at V and 4 bases at J; junction bases unmatched: 7. In germline, CDR1 is SGDLS, CDR2 YYNGEE. CDR3 length: 15 amino acids. The CDR3 nucleotides read TGTGCCAGCAGCGTCAGTCGGGGGGGCATAGAGACCCAGTACTTC. Translated: CASSVSRGGIETQYF. The full variable domain, completed using reference TRBV9 and TRBJ2-5, is DSGVTQTPKHLITATGQRVTLRCSPRSGDLSVYWYQQSLDQGLQFLIQYYNGEERAKGNILERFSAQQFPDLHSELNLSSLELGDSALYFCASSVSRGGIETQYFGPGTRLLVL.

CDR3 nucleotide sequence: TGTGCCAGCAGCTTGACAGGGGCGGATAATCAGCCCCAGCATTTT. This translates into CASSLTGADNQPQHF. The gene calls are TRBV7-9 and TRBJ1-5; 8 nucleotides agree with TRBD1. Losses at the gene ends were 3 bases for V and 4 bases for J; bases not matched to a gene: 5. Germline V gives CDR1 SEHNR, CDR2 FQNEAQ (reference sequence). The CDR3 sequence is 15 residues long.

This clone was detected only a few times. The rearrangement joins TRBV30 to TRBJ2-7, with 9 positions matching TRBD2. This CDR3 region has 15 residues. Trimming at V came to 3 bases and at J to 3 bases, leaving 9 bases not matched to a gene. Per the germline V gene, CDR1 is GTSNPN and CDR2 is SVGIG (reference sequence). CDR3 nucleotide sequence: TGTGCCTGGAGCAAAAGACTAGCGGTAGTCTACGAGCAGTACTTC. It yields the protein CAWSKRLAVVYEQYF.